This T cell receptor (beta chain) emerged from a study of identical twins. TCRdb re-called the 5' RACE reads through MiXCR, storing one row per CDR3 protein. The table shows approximately 600,000 distinct CDR3 sequences, with around 7.5% occurring only once. V lost 1 base, J lost 4 bases, and 12 bases stayed unmatched. Looked up from germline, CDR1 is KGHSH and CDR2 is LQKENI. The CDR3 contains 17 residues. These data were also reused for a study on yellow fever vaccine responses in identical twins.

The rearrangement links TRBV18 to TRBJ1-1, with 7 bases fitting TRBD1. The receptor's source is a woman under 30 in good health. Sequences were obtained from PBMCs. The CDR3 sequence: CASSPQPFTGVRTEAFF. CDR3 DNA: TGTGCCAGCTCACCACAACCCTTTACAGGGGTGCGCACTGAAGCTTTCTTT.